What follows is one TCR beta chain and its context. The sample comes from a study of blood T cell repertoires in COVID-19. About the research overall: From the United States, Italy and Spain came samples of acute and convalescent COVID-19. PBMCs, B-cell-depleted T cells, or T cells provided the cDNA or gDNA that made up the material.

Under the authors' procedure: Counts of nucleated cells, estimated from reference gene primer amplification, were obtained. Data came from immunoSEQ multiplex PCR; TCRdb stores just in-frame clones and leaves some out. That table gives V, J and clone size, and the DNA gave D and trimming. The data show about 330,000 clones, with roughly 82% seen just once and under 2% held by the top ten. Germline CDR1 reads MNHEY; CDR2 reads SMNVEV (reference sequence). The J segment lost 4 bases and the V segment lost 4 bases, leaving 9 bases of the junction unmatched. The CDR3 contains 16 residues. The receptor was isolated from a woman aged 45-59 years with acute or convalescent COVID-19. Sequencing input: peripheral blood. The chain combines TRBV27 with TRBJ1-2; the match to TRBD1 covers 10 bases. CDR3 DNA: TGTGCCAGCAGTTGGGCCGGGACAGGGGCTGTCTATGGCTACACCTTC. Translating it yields CASSWAGTGAVYGYTF.